These 14 T cell receptor beta chains share one sample of origin, sequenced in a study of T cell responses to AZD1222 COVID-19 vaccine. The data were produced by immunoSEQ multiplex PCR, yet TCRdb's version contains in-frame clones alone and is incomplete. Counted here are over 150,000 clones, just under 95% occurring once; the ten biggest clones make up around 1%. The sequences come from peripheral blood, collected 28 days after the second dose of the MenACWY control vaccine. Receptor source: an adult who received the MenACWY meningococcal vaccine as a control.

The V gene is TRBV7-3, the J gene TRBJ2-5; D is ambiguous. The CDR3 sequence is 13 residues long. Germline CDR1 is SGHTA and CDR2 is FQGTGA. V lost 4 bases to trimming and J lost 2 bases, with 8 bases between them. The CDR3 region is CASSSTIQETQYF. CDR3 in DNA: TGTGCCAGCAGCTCTACTATTCAAGAGACCCAGTACTTC. The full variable domain, completed using reference TRBV7-3 and TRBJ2-5, is GAGVSQTPSNKVTEKGKYVELRCDPISGHTALYWYRQSLGQGPEFLIYFQGTGAADDSGLPNDRFFAVRPEGSVSTLKIQRTERGDSAVYLCASSSTIQETQYFGPGTRLLVL.

The CDR3 DNA follows: TGTGCCAGCAGTGAACAGTCCAGAGGGGGTGAAAAACTGTTTTTT. The encoded protein is CASSEQSRGGEKLFF. This chain connects TRBV2 to TRBJ1-4; D is perhaps TRBD1 (6 bases). The CDR3 length is 15 residues. V was clipped by 2 bases and J by 7 bases, with 14 bases between them. Looked up from germline, CDR1 is SNHLY and CDR2 is FYNNEI.

The V call is TRBV7-9, the J call TRBJ2-1; possible D gene TRBD2, 7 bases. Deletions cut 0 bases from V and 8 bases from J, with 17 bases between. The CDR3 spans 16 residues. Looked up from germline, CDR1 is SEHNR and CDR2 is FQNEAQ (reference sequence). The CDR3 protein is CASSLAGGARSYEQFF. The CDR3 region has the DNA TGTGCCAGCAGCTTAGCGGGGGGGGCTCGTTCCTATGAGCAGTTCTTC.

In nucleotides, the CDR3 is TGTGCCAGCAGCCCCTCTGGGGGCCCACCTATAGGAGAGCAGTACTTC. The encoded protein is CASSPSGGPPIGEQYF. The chain joins TRBV7-8 to TRBJ2-7, with D perhaps TRBD1 (6 bases). Trimming removed 5 bases at V and 7 bases at J, with 24 bases between. Germline loops: CDR1 SGHVS, CDR2 FQNEAQ. The CDR3 has 16 residues.

This sequence joins TRBV7-2 and TRBJ1-2; no clear D. The CDR3 is made up of 13 amino acids. Trimming cost V 2 bases and J 4 bases, with 8 bases left between them. Per germline, CDR1 SGHTA and CDR2 FQGNSA. As DNA, the CDR3 is TGTGCCAGCAGCTTAATCGGGGTCTATGGCTACACCTTC. Amino acids: CASSLIGVYGYTF. The complete variable domain, with remaining parts taken from reference TRBV7-2 and TRBJ1-2, reads GAGVSQSPSNKVTEKGKDVELRCDPISGHTALYWYRQSLGQGLEFLIYFQGNSAPDKSGLPSDRFSAERTGGSVSTLTIQRTQQEDSAVYLCASSLIGVYGYTFGSGTRLTVV.

On this clone: Other DNA variants within this sample encode the same CDR3. The chain uses TRBV18 and TRBJ1-2, with 10 positions matching TRBD1. CDR1 is KGHSH, CDR2 LQKENI, per germline. V trimming: 3 bases; J trimming: 2 bases; junction bases outside the gene matches: 3. The CDR3 consists of 15 residues. The CDR3 protein is CASSPPGQGNYGYTF. CDR3 nucleotides: TGTGCCAGCTCACCCCCGGGACAGGGGAACTATGGCTACACCTTC.

V is TRBV7-2 and J is TRBJ2-5; the D call may be TRBD1 or TRBD2 (6 bases each). Germline CDR1 is SGHTA and CDR2 is FQGNSA. The CDR3 runs to 15 residues. V was clipped by 1 base and J by 1 base, with 10 bases between them. CDR3 sequence: CASSLESGAQETQYF. The CDR3 DNA reads TGTGCCAGCAGCTTAGAGTCGGGGGCCCAAGAGACCCAGTACTTC.

Comment on this clone: One junction end disagrees with the germline gene, perhaps due to a read error. The gene calls are TRBV7-2 and TRBJ2-7; D could derive from TRBD1 or TRBD2 (6 bases each). Per germline, CDR1 SGHTA and CDR2 FQGNSA. The CDR3 covers 14 residues. The CDR3 is CASSLAGGRHEQYF. The DNA of the CDR3 is TGTGCCAGCAGCCTAGCTGGGGGGCGCCACGAGCAGTACTTC. The full variable domain, in which reference TRBV7-2 and TRBJ2-7 provide the parts outside the CDR3, is GAGVSQSPSNKVTEKGKDVELRCDPISGHTALYWYRQSLGQGLEFLIYFQGNSAPDKSGLPSDRFSAERTGGSVSTLTIQRTQQEDSAVYLCASSLAGGRHEQYFGPGTRLTVT.

The CDR3 DNA is TGTGCCAGGGGTGTGGGGACAGATACGCAGTATTTT. As protein: CARGVGTDTQYF. This chain uses TRBV2 with TRBJ2-3; D remains unclear. The V end lost 9 bases, the J end lost 3 bases, and 10 bases lay between the germline ends. Germline CDR1 SNHLY, CDR2 FYNNEI. The CDR3 is 12 amino acids.

The chain recombines TRBV29-1 with TRBJ2-1; 8 bases match TRBD2. Germline loops: CDR1 SQVTM, CDR2 ANQGSEA. The CDR3 is 13 residues long. Trimming at V came to 6 bases and at J to 6 bases, leaving 7 bases not matched to a gene. The CDR3 DNA reads as TGCAGCGTACAAAAAACTAGCGGCAATGAGCAGTTCTTC. It yields the protein CSVQKTSGNEQFF.

The chain combines TRBV29-1 with TRBJ1-5; D not resolved. Germline assignment: CDR1 SQVTM and CDR2 ANQGSEA. Between the trimmed V and J ends, which lost 7 bases and 6 bases, there was a span of 10 bases. The CDR3 has 11 residues. The CDR3 DNA sequence: TGCAGCGCCCCCCTGGGTCAGCCCCAGCATTTT. Translation gives CSAPLGQPQHF.

The gene calls are TRBV6-5 and TRBJ1-3; 9 nucleotides match TRBD1. The V and J ends lost 7 bases and 14 bases, in that order; junction bases with no gene match: 18. The CDR3 has 15 amino acids. Germline V gene data show CDR1 as MNHEY and CDR2 as SVGAGI. CDR3 sequence (DNA): TGTGCCAGCATGGGCCCGGGGACAGGGAGTTCCCCCGTATATTTT. Amino acids: CASMGPGTGSSPVYF.

The CDR3 loop is CASSGHAGTYNSPLHF. CDR3 nucleotides: TGTGCCAGCAGTGGGCATGCAGGGACCTATAATTCACCCCTCCACTTT. The chain carries TRBV2 and TRBJ1-6, with TRBD1 as a possible D gene (5 bases). The CDR3 sequence is 16 residues long. V lost 4 bases and J lost 2, with 12 bases in between. Germline V gene lookup returns CDR1 SNHLY and CDR2 FYNNEI.

V usage is TRBV27 and J usage is TRBJ1-6; D gene unclear. From germline, CDR1 is MNHEY and CDR2 SMNVEV (reference sequence). V lost 7 bases to trimming and J lost 5 bases, with 15 bases between them. This CDR3 spans 15 amino acids. The CDR3 spells CASILTDFNNSPLHF. CDR3 bases: TGTGCCAGCATTTTGACCGACTTCAATAATTCACCCCTCCACTTT.